The text below deals with one T cell receptor beta chain. Its antigen target is currently unknown. Base qualities are not at hand, and no much larger clone is one base apart. This record belongs to a study of Ad26.COV2.S vaccination and SARS-CoV-2 variants (dated by TCRdb to about 2021). Describing the broader study: Vaccine-arm donors were drawn from COV1001, a multicentre, randomized, double-blind, placebo-controlled phase I-IIa trial of Ad26.COV2.S in healthy adults. Dosing of Ad26.COV2.S was intramuscular, at either 5x10^10 or 1x10^11 viral particles, delivered as one shot or as two shots spaced 56 days apart. TCRbeta repertoire sequencing served as the tool for gauging how specific and how broad the SARS-CoV-2-reactive T cell receptors were following Ad26.COV2.S vaccination. A total of some 30 samples were included in the TCR-sequenced set, comprising around 19 Ad26.COV2.S vaccine recipients, 5 placebo recipients and 8 SARS-CoV-2 convalescent individuals. Trial participants were randomized into five groups of five: low-dose or high-dose Ad26.COV2.S given once or twice, or placebo on both occasions. Blinding of investigators to trial group allocation was maintained during experiments and outcome assessment.

The paper's findings and limits, for the study overall: Comparing responses between vaccine doses or regimens was not something the study was powered to do. After vaccination, spike-specific CD8+ and CD4+ T cell responses were reported to show substantial breadth. Comparable non-spike TCR breadth was observed between vaccine and placebo recipients, consistent with only spike being contained in the vaccine. It was noted by the authors that total T cell responses may have been underestimated by the TCR breadth and depth analyses. Compared with placebo recipients, Ad26.COV2.S recipients showed higher spike-specific TCR breadth (P = 0.0014).

The immunoSEQ Assay was used to sequence TCRbeta CDR3 regions. After extraction, genomic DNA underwent amplification by bias-controlled multiplex PCR, followed by high-throughput sequencing. On the study's bioinformatics: To quantify the absolute abundance of every unique TCRbeta CDR3 region, sequences were collapsed and filtered. Usable DNA was measured by amplifying reference genes present in all nucleated cells, and TCRbeta template counts were normalized to that usable DNA to estimate T cell fraction. Repertoire TCRs were annotated as SARS-CoV-2-specific by exact matching of V gene, CDR3 amino acid sequence and J gene to a known reactive TCR set. The reference SARS-CoV-2 TCR set was derived from MIRA and filtered for enrichment in COVID-19-positive ImmuneCODE repertoires, a step that removed public or cross-reactive TCRs. Drawing on the MIRA antigens, annotated TCRs were analysed further at the level of specific ORF or position within ORF. Breadth was defined as the number of annotated unique rearrangements divided by the total number of unique productive rearrangements, and depth was defined as the summed frequency of the annotated unique rearrangements. Group comparisons of TCR breadth used two-sided Wilcoxon rank-sum tests. In its TCRdb copy, this immuneACCESS table keeps in-frame sequences only and misses some clones. Where compared with another copy, unresolved V genes explain less than half of these, and the others have no known cause. That table furnishes V, J and clone size, whereas the DNA furnished D and trimming. The sample table contains 400,000 or so clones; only one count was recorded for 88% of them. Of the sample, under 3.5% falls within the top ten clones.

The sample's treatment or condition label, in plain terms: 15 to 20 received Ad26.COV2.S at low or high dose, single or two shots; roughly 5 received placebo; per-sample allocation not given. Repertoires of vaccine and placebo recipients were sequenced from samples taken on day 63 after the first injection. In Cohort 1b, roughly 26 adults aged 18-55 years were enrolled at a single site in Boston, USA, between 29 July and 7 August 2020. Ad26.COV2.S consisted of a replication-incompetent adenovirus type 26 vector by which a prefusion-stabilized SARS-CoV-2 spike protein from the original Wuhan strain was expressed. The V end loses 3 bases and the J end loses 3 bases, and a stretch of 8 bases separates them. CDR3 length: 14 amino acids, cysteine to phenylalanine. CDR3 DNA is the only sequence kept; it has 42 bases, read in frame from the first base. Taken from the germline V gene, the CDR1 and CDR2 loops are MGHRA and YSYEKL.

Source: peripheral blood, taken in a trial of Ad26.COV2.S vaccine versus placebo. The chain employs TRBV4-1 and TRBJ1-4; confidence is insufficient to name the D gene. This receptor was identified in a person between 18 and 65 years old who received the Ad26.COV2.S COVID-19 vaccine or a placebo. The CDR3 protein sequence reads: CASSQGNANEKLFF. The nucleotide sequence reads as follows: TGCGCCAGCAGCCAGGGAAATGCTAATGAAAAACTGTTTTTT.